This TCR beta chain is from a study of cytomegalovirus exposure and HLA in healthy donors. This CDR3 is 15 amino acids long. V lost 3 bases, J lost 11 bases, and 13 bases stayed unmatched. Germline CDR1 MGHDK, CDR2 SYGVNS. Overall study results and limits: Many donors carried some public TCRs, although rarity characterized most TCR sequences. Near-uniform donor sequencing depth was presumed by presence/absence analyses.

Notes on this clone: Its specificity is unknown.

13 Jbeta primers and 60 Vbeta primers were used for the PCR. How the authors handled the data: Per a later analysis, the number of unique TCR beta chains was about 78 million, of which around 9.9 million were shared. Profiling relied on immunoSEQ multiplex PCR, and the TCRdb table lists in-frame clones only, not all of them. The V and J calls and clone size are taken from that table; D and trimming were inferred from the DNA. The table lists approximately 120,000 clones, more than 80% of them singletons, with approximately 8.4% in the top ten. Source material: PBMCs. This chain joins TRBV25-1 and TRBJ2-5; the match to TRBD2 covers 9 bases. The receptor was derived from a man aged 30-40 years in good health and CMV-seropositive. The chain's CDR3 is CASSDGSGGRREQYF. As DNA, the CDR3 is TGTGCCAGCAGTGACGGTAGCGGGGGACGTCGGGAGCAGTACTTC.